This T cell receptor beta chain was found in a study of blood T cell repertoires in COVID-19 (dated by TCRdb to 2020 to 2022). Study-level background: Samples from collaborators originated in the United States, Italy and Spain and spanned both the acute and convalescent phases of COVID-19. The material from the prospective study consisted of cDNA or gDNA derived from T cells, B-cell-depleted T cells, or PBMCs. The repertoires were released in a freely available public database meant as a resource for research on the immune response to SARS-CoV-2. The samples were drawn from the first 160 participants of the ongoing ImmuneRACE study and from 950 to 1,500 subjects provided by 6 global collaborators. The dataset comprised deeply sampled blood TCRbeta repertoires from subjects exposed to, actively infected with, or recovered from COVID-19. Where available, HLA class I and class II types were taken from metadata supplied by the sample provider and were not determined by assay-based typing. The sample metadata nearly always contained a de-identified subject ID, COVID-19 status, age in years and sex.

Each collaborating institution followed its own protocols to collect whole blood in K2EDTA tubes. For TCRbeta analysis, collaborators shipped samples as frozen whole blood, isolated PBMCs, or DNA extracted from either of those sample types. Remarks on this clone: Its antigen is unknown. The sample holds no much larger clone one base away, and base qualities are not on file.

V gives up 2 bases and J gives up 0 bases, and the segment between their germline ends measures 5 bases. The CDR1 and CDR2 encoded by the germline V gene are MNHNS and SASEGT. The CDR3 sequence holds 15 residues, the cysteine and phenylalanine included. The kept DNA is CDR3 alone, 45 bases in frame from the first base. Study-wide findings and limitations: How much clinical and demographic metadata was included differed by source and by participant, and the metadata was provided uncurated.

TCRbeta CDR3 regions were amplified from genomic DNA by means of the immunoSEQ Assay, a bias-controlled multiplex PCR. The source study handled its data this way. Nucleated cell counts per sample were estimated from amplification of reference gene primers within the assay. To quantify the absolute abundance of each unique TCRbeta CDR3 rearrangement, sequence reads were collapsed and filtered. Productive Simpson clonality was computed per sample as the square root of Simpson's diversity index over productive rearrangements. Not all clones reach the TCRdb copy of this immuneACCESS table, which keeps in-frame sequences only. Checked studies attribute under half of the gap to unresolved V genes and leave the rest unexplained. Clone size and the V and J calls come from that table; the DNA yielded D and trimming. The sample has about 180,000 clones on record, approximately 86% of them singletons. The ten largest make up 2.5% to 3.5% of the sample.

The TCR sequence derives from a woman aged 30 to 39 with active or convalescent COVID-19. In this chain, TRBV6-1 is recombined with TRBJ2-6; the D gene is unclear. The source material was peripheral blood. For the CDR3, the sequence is CASSETGSGANVLTF. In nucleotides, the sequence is TGTGCCAGCAGTGAAACCGGCTCTGGGGCCAACGTCCTGACTTTC.